This T cell receptor (beta chain) was sequenced in a study of cytomegalovirus exposure and HLA in healthy donors. Study results and caveats: Association of roughly 17,000 TCR beta sequences with HLA alleles was found at 0.05 false discovery rate in a later analysis. Later on, a genetic analysis was performed. It linked a missense variant in DCLRE1C with V- and J-gene trimming of TCR beta.

Worth noting for this clone: Its cognate antigen is unknown.

13 Jbeta primers and 60 Vbeta primers were used for the PCR. Some clones are missing from TCRdb's copy, which holds only in-frame ones; the method was immunoSEQ multiplex PCR. This table has about 140,000 clones, over 60% appearing once. The J segment lost 2 bases and the V segment lost 0 bases, leaving 4 bases of the junction unmatched. The CDR3 runs to 16 residues. Germline V CDR1 and CDR2: PRHDT, FYEKMQ (reference sequence). The clonotype originates from a male donor in good health and CMV-seronegative. The rearrangement links TRBV13 to TRBJ2-3; 8 bases align to TRBD2. The sample taken for sequencing was PBMCs. Written as DNA, the CDR3 is TGTGCCAGCAGCTTAGGCACTAGCGGCTACACAGATACGCAGTATTTT. It is translated as CASSLGTSGYTDTQYF.